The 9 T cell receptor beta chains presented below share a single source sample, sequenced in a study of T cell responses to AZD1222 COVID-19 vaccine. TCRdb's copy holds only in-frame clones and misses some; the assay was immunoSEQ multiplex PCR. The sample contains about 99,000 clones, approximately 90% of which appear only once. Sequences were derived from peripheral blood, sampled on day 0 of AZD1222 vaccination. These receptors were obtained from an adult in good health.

This chain's CDR3 is CASSLADGRVTEAFF. The CDR3 coding sequence is TGCGCCAGCAGCTTGGCCGATGGGAGGGTCACTGAAGCTTTCTTT. The gene calls are TRBV5-1 and TRBJ1-1; D gene ambiguous. Trimming took off 0 bases at V and 4 bases at J, with 13 bases between the two ends. This CDR3 is built from 15 residues. Germline V gives CDR1 SGHRS, CDR2 YFSETQ. The variable domain in full, with the rest retrieved from reference TRBV5-1 and TRBJ1-1, is KAGVTQTPRYLIKTRGQQVTLSCSPISGHRSVSWYQQTPGQGLQFLFEYFSETQRNKGNFPGRFSGRQFSNSRSEMNVSTLELGDSALYLCASSLADGRVTEAFFGQGTRLTVV.

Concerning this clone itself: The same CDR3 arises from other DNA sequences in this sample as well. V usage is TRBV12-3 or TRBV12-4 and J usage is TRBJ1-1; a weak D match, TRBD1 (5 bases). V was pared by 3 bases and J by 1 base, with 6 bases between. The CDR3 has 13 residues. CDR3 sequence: CASSFGGNTEAFF. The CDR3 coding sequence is TGTGCCAGCAGTTTTGGGGGGAACACTGAAGCTTTCTTT.

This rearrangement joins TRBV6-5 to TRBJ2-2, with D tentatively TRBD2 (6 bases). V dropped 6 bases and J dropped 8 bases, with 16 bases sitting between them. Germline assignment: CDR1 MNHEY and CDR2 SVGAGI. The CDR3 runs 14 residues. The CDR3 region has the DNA TGTGCCAGCAGAGAGCTAACGGGGGATGGGGAGCTGTTTTTT. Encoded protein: CASRELTGDGELFF.

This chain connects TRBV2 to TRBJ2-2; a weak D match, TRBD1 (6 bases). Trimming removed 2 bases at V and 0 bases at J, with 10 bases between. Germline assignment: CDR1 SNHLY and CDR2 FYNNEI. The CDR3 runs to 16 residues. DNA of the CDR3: TGTGCCAGCAGTGAATTACCAGGGGCGAACACCGGGGAGCTGTTTTTT. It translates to CASSELPGANTGELFF.

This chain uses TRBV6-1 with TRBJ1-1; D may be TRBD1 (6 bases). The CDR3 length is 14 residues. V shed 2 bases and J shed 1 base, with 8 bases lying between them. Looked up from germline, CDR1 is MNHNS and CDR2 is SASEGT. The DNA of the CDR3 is TGTGCCAGCAGTGAAAGGACAGCGAACACTGAAGCTTTCTTT. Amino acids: CASSERTANTEAFF.

The CDR3 region is CASSPAREETQYF. CDR3 in DNA: TGTGCCAGCAGCCCAGCAAGAGAAGAGACCCAGTACTTC. The chain has TRBV28 and TRBJ2-5, with D unresolved. The V gene's germline CDR1 is MDHEN and CDR2 SYDVKM. CDR3 length equals 13 residues. Trimming left V 6 bases short and J 3 bases short, with 11 bases between.

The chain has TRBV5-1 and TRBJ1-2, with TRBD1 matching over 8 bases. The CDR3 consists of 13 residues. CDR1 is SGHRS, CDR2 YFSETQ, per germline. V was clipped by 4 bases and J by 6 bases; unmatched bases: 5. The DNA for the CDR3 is TGCGCCAGCAGCCACGGACAGGGCAATGGCTACACCTTC. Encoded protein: CASSHGQGNGYTF.

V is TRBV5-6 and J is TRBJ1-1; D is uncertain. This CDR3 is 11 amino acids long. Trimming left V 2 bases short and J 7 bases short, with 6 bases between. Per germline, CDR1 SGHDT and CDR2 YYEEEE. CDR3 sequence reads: CASSFSDEAFF. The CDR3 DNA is TGTGCCAGCAGCTTTTCAGATGAAGCTTTCTTT. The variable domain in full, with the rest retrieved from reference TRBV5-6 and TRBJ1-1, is DAGVTQSPTHLIKTRGQQVTLRCSPKSGHDTVSWYQQALGQGPQFIFQYYEEEERQRGNFPDRFSGHQFPNYSSELNVNALLLGDSALYLCASSFSDEAFFGQGTRLTVV.

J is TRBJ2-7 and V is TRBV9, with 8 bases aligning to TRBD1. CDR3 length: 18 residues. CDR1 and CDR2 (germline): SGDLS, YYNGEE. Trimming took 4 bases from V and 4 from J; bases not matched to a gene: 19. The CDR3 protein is CASSPLGDRLDLTYEQYF. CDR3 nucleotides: TGTGCCAGCAGCCCACTAGGGGACAGGTTGGATCTGACTTACGAGCAGTACTTC.